Here is one TCR beta chain with its context. Its target is unknown. Normal lung was sampled as far from the tumour as possible, at least 3 cm. DNA was extracted from unsorted cell suspensions stored frozen. Data came from immunoSEQ multiplex PCR; TCRdb stores just in-frame clones and leaves some out. This table holds about 6,800 clones, roughly 86% found once. Germline V CDR1 and CDR2: SEHNR, FQNEAQ (reference sequence). V was pared by 1 base and J by 5 bases, with 10 bases of the junction left unmatched. This CDR3 has 17 residues. The data were obtained in a study of immune cell composition in non-small cell lung cancer. Study summary: Most cases were lung adenocarcinoma or squamous cell carcinoma.

Broader study findings: Clones >0.5% enriched in tumour were rarer in adenocarcinoma (roughly 35%) than squamous (around 75%).

This chain connects TRBV7-9 to TRBJ2-3; TRBD2 aligns across 9 bases. This clonotype was obtained from a human donor with non-small cell lung cancer. Material for sequencing was non-adjacent lung tissue. CDR3 loop: CASSLGGGGAIGDTQYF. CDR3 nucleotides: TGTGCCAGCAGCTTAGGAGGCGGGGGGGCCATAGGAGATACGCAGTATTTT.